The sequence of this T cell receptor beta chain was determined in a study of cytotoxic CD8 clonotypes in ibrutinib-treated CLL. Across the whole study: Partial responders around 25, complete 2; approximately twelve progressed and roughly 14 stayed in remission by median 68 months. Whole-study findings and limits: Sustained-remission and progressing patients were not sampled at matched times. Under treatment, the uncommon public clonotypes either contracted or remained stable.

Details on this clone: The antigen is not known.

Researchers set a sequencing depth target of 1 in 200,000 to 1 in 1 million T cells. Data came from immunoSEQ multiplex PCR; TCRdb stores just in-frame clones and leaves some out. The profile shows about 130,000 clones, 84% of them singletons. Per germline, CDR1 SGHDT and CDR2 YYEEEE. After removal of 9 bases from V and 7 bases from J, the junction contained 13 bases not matched to a gene. The CDR3 spans 15 residues. The chain carries TRBV5-6 and TRBJ2-7; TRBD2 matches 13 bases. This TCR derives from a human donor with chronic lymphocytic leukemia. The sequences come from PBMCs, collected after 24 months of ibrutinib treatment. The CDR3 loop is CATLATSGGPREQYF. CDR3 DNA: TGTGCCACCCTCGCGACTAGCGGGGGGCCGCGTGAGCAGTACTTC.